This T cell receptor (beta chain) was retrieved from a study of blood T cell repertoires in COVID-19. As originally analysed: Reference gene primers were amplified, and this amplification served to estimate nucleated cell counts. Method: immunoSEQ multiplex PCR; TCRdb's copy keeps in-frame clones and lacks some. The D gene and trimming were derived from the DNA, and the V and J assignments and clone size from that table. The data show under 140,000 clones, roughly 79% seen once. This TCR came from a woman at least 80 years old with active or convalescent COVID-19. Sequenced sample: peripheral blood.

CDR3 sequence: CASSSRTGGTGELFF. CDR3 DNA sequence: TGTGCCAGCAGCTCCAGGACAGGGGGTACCGGGGAGCTGTTTTTT. The V gene is TRBV7-9, the J gene TRBJ2-2; the match to TRBD1 covers 10 bases. Germline V CDR1 and CDR2: SEHNR, FQNEAQ (reference sequence). V lost 4 bases and J lost 5; bases outside the gene matches: 4. The CDR3 is made up of 15 amino acids.